This T cell receptor (beta chain) originates from a study of shared clonotypes between healthy human individuals. Points on this clone: Its specificity is unknown.

The V and J ends lost 5 bases and 2 bases respectively, with 13 bases between them. Germline assignment: CDR1 SGHTA and CDR2 FQGNSA. CDR3 length: 14 amino acids. In the sorted-subset replicate PCRs, 200 ng DNA, 25,000 to 35,000 T cell genomes, was used. Sequencing was performed with immunoSEQ multiplex PCR; in TCRdb, only in-frame clones are kept and a portion is missing. The table has approximately 2.3 million clones, about 92% seen once. General study findings and limits: Memory subsets generally showed smaller estimated richness than naive subsets did.

V usage is TRBV7-2 and J usage is TRBJ2-7, with D perhaps TRBD2 (6 bases). Sequenced input: naive CD4+ T cells from PBMCs. Subset here: CD45RA+ positively selected. The sequence derives from a man aged 18 to 29 in good health. Some clones in this sample may be carry-over from other donors' samples. Here the CDR3 reads CASSPVAETYEQYF. As DNA, the CDR3 is TGTGCCAGCAGCCCAGTAGCGGAGACCTACGAGCAGTACTTC.